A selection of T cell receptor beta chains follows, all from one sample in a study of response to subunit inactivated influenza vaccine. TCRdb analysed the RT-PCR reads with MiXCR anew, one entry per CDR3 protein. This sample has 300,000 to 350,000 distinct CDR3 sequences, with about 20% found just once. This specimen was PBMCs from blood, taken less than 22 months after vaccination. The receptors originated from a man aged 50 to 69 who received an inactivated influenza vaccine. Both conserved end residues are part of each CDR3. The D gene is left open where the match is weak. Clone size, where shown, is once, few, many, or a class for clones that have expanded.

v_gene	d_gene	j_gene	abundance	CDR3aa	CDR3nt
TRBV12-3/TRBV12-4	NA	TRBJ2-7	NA	CARSLGTGGYEQYF	TGTGCCCGCAGTTTGGGGACGGGCGGCTACGAGCAGTACTTC
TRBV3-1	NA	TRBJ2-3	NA	CASSQSRGVADTQYF	TGTGCCAGCAGCCAGAGCAGGGGAGTCGCAGATACGCAGTATTTT
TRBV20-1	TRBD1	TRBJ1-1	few	CSARGQGGWNTEAFF	TGCAGTGCTAGGGGACAGGGTGGTTGGAACACTGAAGCTTTCTTT
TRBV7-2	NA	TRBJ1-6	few	CASSLGNSGRSPLHF	TGTGCCAGCAGCTTAGGAAACTCCGGTCGGTCACCCCTCCACTTT
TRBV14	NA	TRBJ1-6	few	CASSRTTGTNSPLHF	TGTGCCAGCAGCCGAACGACAGGAACTAATTCACCCCTCCACTTT
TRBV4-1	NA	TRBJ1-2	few	CASSRRQSAHGYTF	TGCGCCAGCAGCCGCCGCCAGAGCGCCCATGGCTACACCTTC
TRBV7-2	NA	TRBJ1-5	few	CASSLDRLNQPQHF	TGTGCCAGCAGCTTGGACAGACTCAATCAGCCCCAGCATTTT
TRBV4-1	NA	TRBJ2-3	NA	CASSQDDTVGDTQYF	TGCGCCAGCAGCCAAGATGATACAGTTGGAGATACGCAGTATTTT
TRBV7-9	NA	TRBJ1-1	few	CASSLGRAGHTEAFF	TGTGCCAGCAGCTTAGGGCGGGCAGGTCACACTGAAGCTTTCTTT
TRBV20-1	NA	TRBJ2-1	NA	CSARDGDGREDEQFF	TGCAGTGCTAGAGATGGGGATGGCAGGGAGGATGAGCAGTTCTTC
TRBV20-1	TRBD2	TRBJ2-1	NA	CSARTTSGRAREQFF	TGCAGTGCTAGGACAACTAGCGGGAGGGCTAGAGAGCAGTTCTTC